A selection of T cell receptor beta chains follows, all from one sample in a study of blood T cell repertoires in COVID-19. Measured with immunoSEQ multiplex PCR; TCRdb has only the in-frame clones, and not every one. The sample yields more than 150,000 clones, 80% seen once. Specimen: peripheral blood. The origin of the receptors is a man between 60 and 75 years old with acute or convalescent COVID-19. Both conserved end residues are part of each CDR3. D genes are given only for firm matches. Some rows mark clone size as missing; the rest say once, few, many or name a class of expanded clone.

j_call	clone_size	d_call	v_call	cdr3_nt	cdr3_aa
TRBJ1-2	-	TRBD1	TRBV5-6	TGTGCCAGCAGCCCAACAGGGGGTAGTGTCTATGGCTACACCTTC	CASSPTGGSVYGYTF
TRBJ1-2	-	-	TRBV7-2	TGTGCCAGCAGCTCCAGAGGCGGCAGGGTGAACTATGGCTACACCTTC	CASSSRGGRVNYGYTF
TRBJ2-1	few	-	TRBV14	TGTGCCAGCAGCCAAGTTGGACTAGTGGGGGCGTATGAGCAGTTCTTC	CASSQVGLVGAYEQFF
TRBJ1-4	once	-	TRBV12-3/TRBV12-4	TGTGCCAGCAGTTTAGGTGACAGAGAAAAACTGTTTTTT	CASSLGDREKLFF
TRBJ1-2	-	-	TRBV29-1	TGCAGCGTTGTGGAGAGGCTCTCGTCTTATGGCTACACCTTC	CSVVERLSSYGYTF
TRBJ2-7	few	-	TRBV7-9	TGTGCCAGCAGCCCGGGACATGCTTACGAGCAGTACTTC	CASSPGHAYEQYF
TRBJ2-1	-	TRBD1	TRBV5-4	TGTGCCAGCAGCTTGACAGGGGGCAATGAGCAGTTCTTC	CASSLTGGNEQFF
TRBJ2-7	-	-	TRBV6-2/TRBV6-3	TGTGCCAGCAGTTACTCCCCAGGGAAATTCGCCCCCAGCAGCGAGCAGTACTTC	CASSYSPGKFAPSSEQYF
TRBJ2-5	-	TRBD2	TRBV5-1	TGCGCCAGCAGCTTCGGGACTAGCGGGGGGTCTCAAGAGACCCAGTACTTC	CASSFGTSGGSQETQYF
TRBJ2-1	-	TRBD2	TRBV11-2	TGTGCCAGCAGCGACAGGACTAGCGGGAGAAGGGTCTACAATGAGCAGTTCTTC	CASSDRTSGRRVYNEQFF
TRBJ1-2	few	-	TRBV7-3	TGTGCCAGCAGCCCCAGCGGGCAAATCGGCTATGGCTACACCTTC	CASSPSGQIGYGYTF
TRBJ2-2	-	-	TRBV6-2/TRBV6-3	TGTGCCAGCAGCGGGCCTTCCAGGACCGGGGAGCTGTTTTTT	CASSGPSRTGELFF
TRBJ1-6	-	TRBD1	TRBV10-3	TGTGCCATCAGGGAAACCGGGACAGATAATTCACCCCTCCACTTT	CAIRETGTDNSPLHF
TRBJ1-4	-	-	TRBV5-1	TGCGCCAGCAGACCCGAGGGTCTTGGAGAAAAACTGTTTTTT	CASRPEGLGEKLFF
TRBJ2-1	-	-	TRBV13	TGTGCCAGCCGAAGATCCGGCTCCTACAATGAGCAGTTCTTC	CASRRSGSYNEQFF
TRBJ2-2	-	TRBD1	TRBV23-1	TGCGCCAGCAGTCAACCGCGCTCCGGGACAGGGGATAGATACGGGGAGCTGTTTTTT	CASSQPRSGTGDRYGELFF
TRBJ1-1	-	-	TRBV9	TGTGCCAGCAGCGTAGGCCGAGGGAACACTGAAGCTTTCTTT	CASSVGRGNTEAFF
TRBJ1-2	-	-	TRBV12-5	TGTGCTAGTGGTCGTGGACAGTCAGACTATGGCTACACCTTC	CASGRGQSDYGYTF
TRBJ2-7	few	TRBD1	TRBV6-6	TGTGCCACCACGGACAGGGGTTCCTACGAGCAGTACTTC	CATTDRGSYEQYF
TRBJ1-1	-	-	TRBV21-1	TGTGCCAGCAGCAAAGGAACGAGGTTGGGGAACACTGAAGCTTTCTTT	CASSKGTRLGNTEAFF
TRBJ2-1	-	TRBD2	TRBV24-1	TGTGCCACCAGTGATTTAGCCAGCGGGATTGAGCAGTTCTTC	CATSDLASGIEQFF
TRBJ1-4	-	-	TRBV7-2	TGTGCCAGCAGCTTAGCGTTCGGGGTACACCAAGGCGGAAAACTGTTTTTT	CASSLAFGVHQGGKLFF
TRBJ2-7	-	-	TRBV6-2/TRBV6-3	TGTGCCAGCAGTTACGGTACAGGGCTAAGCTCCTACGAGCAGTACTTC	CASSYGTGLSSYEQYF
TRBJ2-2	-	TRBD1	TRBV6-2/TRBV6-3	TGTGCCAGCAGTTATGGGGACAGGCCCTTTGAGGGGGAGCTGTTTTTT	CASSYGDRPFEGELFF
TRBJ1-1	few	-	TRBV27	TGTGCCAGCAGTTTAGTTCGGGCGGGGGCGATGAACACTGAAGCTTTCTTT	CASSLVRAGAMNTEAFF
TRBJ2-3	-	TRBD1	TRBV5-4	TGTGCCAGCAGCTTGACAGGGGCCAGCACAGATACGCAGTATTTT	CASSLTGASTDTQYF
TRBJ1-6	-	TRBD1	TRBV2	TGTGCCAGCAGGGACAGGGGGGGAAATTCACCCCTCCACTTT	CASRDRGGNSPLHF
TRBJ1-5	-	TRBD1	TRBV28	TGTGCCAGCAGTACCCGACAGGGGATCAATCAGCCCCAGCATTTT	CASSTRQGINQPQHF
TRBJ2-5	-	-	TRBV3-1/TRBV3-2	TGTGCCAGCAGCCCCCCTGGCCCAGAGACCCAGTACTTC	CASSPPGPETQYF
TRBJ2-2	-	-	TRBV21-1	TGTGCCAGCAGCAAAAGGCGACAGGACAGGGGGCGAACCGGGGAGCTGTTTTTT	CASSKRRQDRGRTGELFF
TRBJ1-2	-	-	TRBV27	TGTGCCAGCAGTTTAGCAGGTGGCTACACCTTC	CASSLAGGYTF
TRBJ2-2	few	TRBD1	TRBV4-1	TGCGCCAGCAGCCAAGTACAGGGGGCTGGGGAGCTGTTTTTT	CASSQVQGAGELFF
TRBJ2-6	-	-	TRBV6-5	TGTGCCAGCAGTAGGGGCTCTTCTGGGGCCAACGTCCTGACTTTC	CASSRGSSGANVLTF
TRBJ1-3	few	-	TRBV6-5	TGTGCCAGCAGTTGGGGGGGATCGGGAAACACCATATATTTT	CASSWGGSGNTIYF
TRBJ1-2	-	-	TRBV28	TGTGCCAGCAGACAAGCTAACTATGGCTACACCTTC	CASRQANYGYTF
TRBJ2-2	-	-	TRBV10-3	TGTGCCATCAGCCGAACGCCGACCCGTGGTGGATCTTTAGGATCAAGGGGCACCGGGGAGCTGTTTTTT	CAISRTPTRGGSLGSRGTGELFF
TRBJ1-1	-	-	TRBV4-1	TGCGCCAGCAGCCAGGGACCGGGGGTGAACACTGAAGCTTTCTTT	CASSQGPGVNTEAFF
TRBJ2-1	-	TRBD1	TRBV27	TGTGCCAGCAGTTTAGGGACAGGGATTAATGAGCAGTTCTTC	CASSLGTGINEQFF